Listed below are T cell receptor beta chains from one sample, sequenced in a study of blood T cell repertoires in COVID-19. Profiling relied on immunoSEQ multiplex PCR, and the TCRdb table lists in-frame clones only, not all of them. This sample carries around 230,000 clones, approximately 80% of them seen once, and the ten largest clones take over 7.5%. The sequencing sample was made of peripheral blood. The receptors were sampled from a woman of 80 years or more with acute or convalescent COVID-19. CDR3s include the opening cysteine and the closing phenylalanine or tryptophan.

j_call v_call cdr3_aa
TRBJ2-5 TRBV18 CASSPMGAGETQYF
TRBJ2-1 TRBV9 CASSVVGTSASDEQFF
TRBJ2-1 TRBV3-1/TRBV3-2 CASSPNEADNEQFF
TRBJ1-1 TRBV6-5 CASSYSGGMNTEAFF
TRBJ1-3 TRBV9 CASSSRQGVNTIYF
TRBJ1-2 TRBV5-6 CASSLRGTLLRYTF
TRBJ1-5 TRBV12-3/TRBV12-4 CASSQGNQPQHF
TRBJ1-6 TRBV4-2 CASSQDWGQGFSYNSPLHF
TRBJ2-7 TRBV19 CASSPQTGGGEQYF
TRBJ1-5 TRBV6-5 CASRGTGSSPQHF
TRBJ2-2 TRBV2 CASSVEGTGTGELFF
TRBJ2-2 TRBV5-6 CASRYGQGTNTGELFF
TRBJ1-4 TRBV28 CASSTNRPNEKLFF